Below, 7 T cell receptor beta chains from the same sample are listed, as sequenced in a study of blood T cell repertoires in COVID-19. Some clones are missing from TCRdb's copy, which holds only in-frame ones; the method was immunoSEQ multiplex PCR. The sample contains 150,000 to 200,000 clones, around 84% of which appear only once. The material sequenced was PBMCs or T cells enriched from blood (not recorded which). The receptors here all came from a woman in her thirties who had been exposed to COVID-19.

The rearrangement joins TRBV7-2 to TRBJ1-5; maybe TRBD1 (5 bases). Germline-derived CDR1 and CDR2 are SGHTA and FQGNSA. V was trimmed by 5 bases and J by 0 bases, leaving 11 bases between them. This CDR3 has 15 amino acids. CDR3 amino acids: CASSPGGNSNQPQHF. For the CDR3, the DNA is TGTGCCAGCAGCCCGGGGGGGAATAGCAATCAGCCCCAGCATTTT.

This clone was seen only once. The chain links TRBV10-2 to TRBJ1-2; TRBD1 matches at 7 bases. The CDR3 has 12 residues. Trimming took 6 bases from V and 5 from J; bases not matched to a gene: 3. CDR1 WSHSY and CDR2 SAAADI come from the germline V gene. The CDR3 DNA sequence: TGCGCCAGCAGCGGACAGGCTTATGGCTACACCTTC. Encoded protein: CASSGQAYGYTF.

The rearrangement joins TRBV2 to TRBJ2-7; 7 bases map to TRBD1. Trimming cost V 4 bases and J 1 base; bases outside gene matches: 13. Germline lookup yields CDR1 SNHLY and CDR2 FYNNEI. This CDR3 is built from 17 residues. CDR3 DNA sequence: TGTGCCAGCAGTGCCACCTATTACAGGGGCCGATCCTACGAGCAGTACTTC. Translating it yields CASSATYYRGRSYEQYF.

V is TRBV4-2 and J is TRBJ1-1; TRBD1 is a possible D gene (5 bases). The CDR3 is 14 residues long. V was clipped by 4 bases and J by 8 bases, with 17 bases between them. Germline V lookup: CDR1 LGHNA, CDR2 YNFKEQ. CDR3 nucleotide sequence: TGTGCCAGCAGCCCCTCGGTGGGGGAGGCCGAAGCTTTCTTT. This encodes CASSPSVGEAEAFF.

The V call is TRBV5-1, the J call TRBJ1-4, with D possibly being TRBD1 (5 bases). The CDR3 contains 15 residues. Germline V gene sequence: CDR1 SGHRS, CDR2 YFSETQ. Trimming removed 7 bases from V and 7 bases from J, with 20 bases in between. Written as DNA, the CDR3 is TGCGCCAGCTCCGTTTCCCCAGGGATCCGTGAAAAACTGTTTTTT. This encodes CASSVSPGIREKLFF.

The gene calls are TRBV6-4 and TRBJ2-3; TRBD2 matches at 16 bases. Germline-derived CDR1 and CDR2 are MRHNA and SNTAGT. Unmatched junction bases numbered 15, after V lost 3 bases and J lost 6 bases. The CDR3 sequence is 20 residues long. CDR3 sequence reads: CASSESGTSGGARPPDTQYF. CDR3 nucleotides: TGTGCCAGCAGTGAGTCCGGGACTAGCGGGGGGGCCCGCCCCCCGGATACGCAGTATTTT.

This clone appeared a few times. This chain links TRBV19 with TRBJ1-5; TRBD1 matches at 7 bases. Trimming removed 3 bases from V and 2 bases from J; junction bases left unmatched: 4. This CDR3 region has 15 residues. CDR1 LNHDA and CDR2 SQIVND come from the germline V gene (reference sequence). The CDR3 loop reads CASSITGEGNQPQHF. The CDR3 bases are TGTGCCAGTAGTATCACAGGGGAGGGCAATCAGCCCCAGCATTTT.